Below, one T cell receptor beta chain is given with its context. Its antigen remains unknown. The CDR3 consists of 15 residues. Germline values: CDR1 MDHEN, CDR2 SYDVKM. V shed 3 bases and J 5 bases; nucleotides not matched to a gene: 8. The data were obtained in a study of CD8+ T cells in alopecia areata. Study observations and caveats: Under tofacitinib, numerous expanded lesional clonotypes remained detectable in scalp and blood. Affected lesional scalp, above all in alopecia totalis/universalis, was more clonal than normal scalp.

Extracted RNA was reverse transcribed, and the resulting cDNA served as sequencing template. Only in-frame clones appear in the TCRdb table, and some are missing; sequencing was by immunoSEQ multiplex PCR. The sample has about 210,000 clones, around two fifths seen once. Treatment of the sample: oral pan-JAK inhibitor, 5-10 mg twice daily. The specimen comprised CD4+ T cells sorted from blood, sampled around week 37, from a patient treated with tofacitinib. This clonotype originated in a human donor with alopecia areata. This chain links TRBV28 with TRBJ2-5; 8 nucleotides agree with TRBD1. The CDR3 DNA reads TGTGCCAGCAGTTTTCAGGGGGCAGGCGAGGAGACCCAGTACTTC. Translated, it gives CASSFQGAGEETQYF.